This TCR beta chain originates from a study of cytomegalovirus exposure and HLA in healthy donors. General study results and limits: No immune exposure information besides CMV serostatus was available. Analyzed later, most CMV-associated TCR beta chains appeared HLA-restricted.

In the case of this clone: Its antigen is still unknown.

Amplification used 60 Vbeta primers and 13 Jbeta primers. Sequenced by immunoSEQ multiplex PCR; TCRdb stores in-frame clones only, minus some. The sample includes about 180,000 clones, 80% to 85% of them seen just once. While unrecorded immune exposures were likely, the donors were nominally healthy when sampled. Germline V gives CDR1 MNHNS, CDR2 SASEGT. CDR3 length: 14 amino acids. V gave up 2 bases and J gave up 2 bases, with 10 bases separating them. This TCR came from a man aged 25-45 years in good health and CMV-seronegative. V gene TRBV6-1 combines with J gene TRBJ2-7, with D maybe TRBD2 (5 bases). What was sequenced was PBMCs. CDR3 amino acids: CASSESGGTYEQYF. As DNA, the CDR3 is TGTGCCAGCAGTGAAAGTGGAGGAACCTACGAGCAGTACTTC.